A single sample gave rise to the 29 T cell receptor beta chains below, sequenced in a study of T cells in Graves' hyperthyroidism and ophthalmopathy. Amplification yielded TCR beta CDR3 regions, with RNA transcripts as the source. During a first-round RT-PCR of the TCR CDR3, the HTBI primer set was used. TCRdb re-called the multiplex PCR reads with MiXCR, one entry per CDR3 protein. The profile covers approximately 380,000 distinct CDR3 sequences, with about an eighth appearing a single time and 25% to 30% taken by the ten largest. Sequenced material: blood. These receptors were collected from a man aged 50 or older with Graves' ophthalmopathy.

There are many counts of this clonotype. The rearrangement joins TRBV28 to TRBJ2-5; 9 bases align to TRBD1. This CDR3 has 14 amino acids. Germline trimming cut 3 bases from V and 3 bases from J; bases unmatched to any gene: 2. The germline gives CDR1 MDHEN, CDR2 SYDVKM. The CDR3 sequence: CASSLGQGEETQYF. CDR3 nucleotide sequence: TGTGCCAGCAGTTTGGGACAGGGTGAAGAGACCCAGTACTTC.

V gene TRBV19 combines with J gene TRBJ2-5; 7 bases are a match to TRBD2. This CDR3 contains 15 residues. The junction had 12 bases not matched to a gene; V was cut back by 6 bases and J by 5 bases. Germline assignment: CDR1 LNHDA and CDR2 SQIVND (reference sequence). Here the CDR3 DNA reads TGTGCCAGTAGCCCAGCCGGGGGGTGGTCGGAGACCCAGTACTTC. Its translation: CASSPAGGWSETQYF.

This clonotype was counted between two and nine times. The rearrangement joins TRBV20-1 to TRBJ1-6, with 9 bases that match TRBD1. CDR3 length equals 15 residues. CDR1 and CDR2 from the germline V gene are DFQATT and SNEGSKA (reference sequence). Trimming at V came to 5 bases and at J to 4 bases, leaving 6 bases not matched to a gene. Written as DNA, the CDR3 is TGCAGTGCTCAACCCGGACAGGGGTATAATTCACCCCTCCACTTT. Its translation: CSAQPGQGYNSPLHF.

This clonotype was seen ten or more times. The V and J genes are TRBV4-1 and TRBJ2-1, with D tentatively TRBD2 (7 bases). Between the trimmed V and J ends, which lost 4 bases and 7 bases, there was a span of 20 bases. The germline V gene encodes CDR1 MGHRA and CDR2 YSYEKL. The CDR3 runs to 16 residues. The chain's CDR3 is CASSPEKGGKKNEQFF. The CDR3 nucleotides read TGCGCCAGCAGCCCCGAGAAGGGGGGGAAAAAGAATGAGCAGTTCTTC.

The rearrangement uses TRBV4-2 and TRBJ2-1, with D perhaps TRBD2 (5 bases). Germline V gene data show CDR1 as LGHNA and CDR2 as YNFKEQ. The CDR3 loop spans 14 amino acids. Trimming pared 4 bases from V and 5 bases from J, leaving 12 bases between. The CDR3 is CASSPISDHNEQFF. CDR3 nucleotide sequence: TGTGCCAGCAGCCCTATTAGCGACCACAATGAGCAGTTCTTC.

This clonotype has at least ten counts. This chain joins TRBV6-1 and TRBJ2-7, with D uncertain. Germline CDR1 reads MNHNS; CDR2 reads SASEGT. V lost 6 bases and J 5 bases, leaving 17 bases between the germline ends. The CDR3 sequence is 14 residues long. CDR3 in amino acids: CASRRAVSVHEQYF. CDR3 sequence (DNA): TGTGCCAGCAGACGGGCTGTGTCCGTCCACGAGCAGTACTTC.

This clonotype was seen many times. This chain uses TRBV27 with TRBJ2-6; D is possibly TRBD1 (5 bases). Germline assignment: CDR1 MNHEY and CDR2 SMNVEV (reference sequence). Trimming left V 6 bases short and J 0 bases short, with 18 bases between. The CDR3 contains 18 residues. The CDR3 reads CASRPQGRIPSGANVLTF. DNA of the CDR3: TGTGCCAGCAGACCGCAGGGCCGGATCCCCTCTGGGGCCAACGTCCTGACTTTC.

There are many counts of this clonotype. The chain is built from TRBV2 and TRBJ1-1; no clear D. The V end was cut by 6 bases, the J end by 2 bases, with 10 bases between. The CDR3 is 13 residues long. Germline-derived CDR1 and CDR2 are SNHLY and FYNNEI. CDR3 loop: CASRARTNTEAFF. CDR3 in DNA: TGTGCCAGCAGGGCACGAACCAACACTGAAGCTTTCTTT.

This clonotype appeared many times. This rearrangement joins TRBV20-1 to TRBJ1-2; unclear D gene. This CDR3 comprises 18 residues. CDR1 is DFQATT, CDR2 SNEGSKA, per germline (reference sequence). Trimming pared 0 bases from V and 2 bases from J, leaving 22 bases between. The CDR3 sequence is CSARDRRGGRLLNYGYTF. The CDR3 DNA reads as TGCAGTGCTAGAGATCGGCGGGGAGGGCGCCTCTTGAACTATGGCTACACCTTC.

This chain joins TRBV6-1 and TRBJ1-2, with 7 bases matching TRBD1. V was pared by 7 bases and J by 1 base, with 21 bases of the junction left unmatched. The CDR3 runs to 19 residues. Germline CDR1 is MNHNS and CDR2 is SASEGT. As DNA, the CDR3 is TGTGCCAGCACAACAGGGGCAGGGTTGGGGAGACGGGGTAACTATGGCTACACCTTC. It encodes CASTTGAGLGRRGNYGYTF.

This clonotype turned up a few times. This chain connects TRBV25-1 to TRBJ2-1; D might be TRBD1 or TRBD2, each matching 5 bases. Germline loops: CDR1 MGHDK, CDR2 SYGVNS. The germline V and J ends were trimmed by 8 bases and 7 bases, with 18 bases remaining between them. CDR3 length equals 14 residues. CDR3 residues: CASGGSSLGNEQFF. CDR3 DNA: TGTGCCAGCGGGGGTTCTTCGCTCGGGAATGAGCAGTTCTTC.

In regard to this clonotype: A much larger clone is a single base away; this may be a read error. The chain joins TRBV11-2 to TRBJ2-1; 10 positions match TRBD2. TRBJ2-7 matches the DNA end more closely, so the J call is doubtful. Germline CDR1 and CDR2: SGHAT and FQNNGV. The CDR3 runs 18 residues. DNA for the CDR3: TGTGCCAGCAGCTTACGGCTAGCGGGAGTCGGCTCCTACAATGAGCAGTACTTC. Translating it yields CASSLRLAGVGSYNEQYF.

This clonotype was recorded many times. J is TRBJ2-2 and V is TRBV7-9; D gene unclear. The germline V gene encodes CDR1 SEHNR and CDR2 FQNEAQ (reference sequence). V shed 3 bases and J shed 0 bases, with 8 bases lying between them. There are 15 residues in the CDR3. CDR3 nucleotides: TGTGCCAGCAGCTTGAGTGGATCGAACACCGGGGAGCTGTTTTTT. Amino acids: CASSLSGSNTGELFF.

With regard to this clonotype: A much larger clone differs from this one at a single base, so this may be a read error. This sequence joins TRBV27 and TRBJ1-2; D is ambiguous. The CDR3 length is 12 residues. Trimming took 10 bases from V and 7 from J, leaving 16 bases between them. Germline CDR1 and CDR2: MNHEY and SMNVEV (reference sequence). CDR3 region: CANRLLRGGYTF. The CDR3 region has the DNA TGTGCCAACCGACTTCTCCGGGGTGGCTACACCTTC.

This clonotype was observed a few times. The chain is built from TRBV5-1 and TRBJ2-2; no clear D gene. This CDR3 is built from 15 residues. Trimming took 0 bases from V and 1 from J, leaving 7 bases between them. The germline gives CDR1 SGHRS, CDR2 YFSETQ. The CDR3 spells CASSLGPGNTGELFF. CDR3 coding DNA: TGCGCCAGCAGCTTGGGGCCAGGGAACACCGGGGAGCTGTTTTTT.

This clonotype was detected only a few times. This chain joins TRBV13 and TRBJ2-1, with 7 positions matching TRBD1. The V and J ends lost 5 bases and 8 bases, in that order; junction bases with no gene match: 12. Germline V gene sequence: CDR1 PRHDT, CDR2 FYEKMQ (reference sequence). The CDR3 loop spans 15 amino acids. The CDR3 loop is CASSDGNRGVYEQFF. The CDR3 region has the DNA TGTGCCAGCAGCGACGGCAACAGGGGAGTCTATGAGCAGTTCTTC.

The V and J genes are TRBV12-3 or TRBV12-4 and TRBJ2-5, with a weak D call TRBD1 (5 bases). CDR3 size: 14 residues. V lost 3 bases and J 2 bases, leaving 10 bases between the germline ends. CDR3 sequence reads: CASSFRGVQETQYF. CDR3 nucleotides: TGTGCCAGCAGTTTTAGGGGCGTACAAGAGACCCAGTACTTC.

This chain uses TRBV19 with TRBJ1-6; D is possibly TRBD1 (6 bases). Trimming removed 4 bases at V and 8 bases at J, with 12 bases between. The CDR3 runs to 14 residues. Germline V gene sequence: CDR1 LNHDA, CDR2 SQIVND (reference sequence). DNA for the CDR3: TGTGCCAGTAGTAACCGGGACATCTATTCACCCCTCCACTTT. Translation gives CASSNRDIYSPLHF.

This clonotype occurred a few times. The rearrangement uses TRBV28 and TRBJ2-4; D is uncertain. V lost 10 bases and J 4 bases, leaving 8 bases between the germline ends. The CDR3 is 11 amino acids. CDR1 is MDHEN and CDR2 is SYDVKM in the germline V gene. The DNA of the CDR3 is TGTGCCAACCACCTTAAAAACATTCAGTACTTC. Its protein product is CANHLKNIQYF.

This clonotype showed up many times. The CDR3 region has the DNA TGCGCCAGCACCAGTACGGGCGTCGAGCAGTACTTC. Protein product: CASTSTGVEQYF. This rearrangement joins TRBV5-1 to TRBJ2-7, with unresolved D. Trimming stripped 6 bases from V and 6 bases from J, with 13 bases between. The CDR3 runs to 12 residues. Germline CDR1 and CDR2: SGHRS and YFSETQ.

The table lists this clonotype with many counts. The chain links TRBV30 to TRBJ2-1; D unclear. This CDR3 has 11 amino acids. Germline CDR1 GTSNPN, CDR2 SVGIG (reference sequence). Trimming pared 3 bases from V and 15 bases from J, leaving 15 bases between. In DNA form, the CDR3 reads TGTGCCTGGAGAAGGTCCGCCAGTCTGTTCTTC. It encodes CAWRRSASLFF.

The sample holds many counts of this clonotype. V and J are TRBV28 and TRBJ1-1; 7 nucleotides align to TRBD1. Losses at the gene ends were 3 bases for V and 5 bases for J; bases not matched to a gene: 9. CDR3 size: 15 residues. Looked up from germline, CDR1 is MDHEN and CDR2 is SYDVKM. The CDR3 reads CASSFQQGVRTEAFF. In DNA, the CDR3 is TGTGCCAGCAGTTTCCAGCAGGGGGTAAGGACTGAAGCTTTCTTT.

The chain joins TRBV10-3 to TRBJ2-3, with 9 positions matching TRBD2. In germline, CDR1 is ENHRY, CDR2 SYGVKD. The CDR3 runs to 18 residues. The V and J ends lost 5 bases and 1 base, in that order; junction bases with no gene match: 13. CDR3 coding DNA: TGTGCCATCAGTAATAGCGGGAGACGGTCACCCGGCACAGATACGCAGTATTTT. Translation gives CAISNSGRRSPGTDTQYF.

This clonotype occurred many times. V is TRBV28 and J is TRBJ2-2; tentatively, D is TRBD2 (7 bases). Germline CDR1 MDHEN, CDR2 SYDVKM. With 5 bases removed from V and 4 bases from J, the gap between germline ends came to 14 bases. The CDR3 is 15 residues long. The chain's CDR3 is CASSEGQRGTGELFF. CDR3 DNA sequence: TGTGCCAGCAGTGAAGGACAGCGGGGCACCGGGGAGCTGTTTTTT.

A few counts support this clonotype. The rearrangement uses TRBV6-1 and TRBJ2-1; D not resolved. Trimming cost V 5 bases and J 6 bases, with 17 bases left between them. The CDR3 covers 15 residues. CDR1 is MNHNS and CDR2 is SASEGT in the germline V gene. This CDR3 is CASSFRQERRNEQFF. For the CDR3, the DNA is TGTGCCAGCAGTTTCAGGCAAGAACGACGCAATGAGCAGTTCTTC.

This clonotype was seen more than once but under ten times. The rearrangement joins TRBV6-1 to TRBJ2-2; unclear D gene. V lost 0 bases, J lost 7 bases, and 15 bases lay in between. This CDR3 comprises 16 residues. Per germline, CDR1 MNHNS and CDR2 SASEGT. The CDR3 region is CASSEATQVGVGELFF. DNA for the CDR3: TGTGCCAGCAGTGAAGCCACACAAGTAGGCGTCGGGGAGCTGTTTTTT.

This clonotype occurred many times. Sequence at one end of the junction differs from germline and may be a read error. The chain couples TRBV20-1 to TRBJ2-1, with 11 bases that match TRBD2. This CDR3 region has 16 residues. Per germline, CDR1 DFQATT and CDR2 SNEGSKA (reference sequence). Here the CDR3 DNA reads TGCAGTGCTCGAGACCGACTAGCGGGATTTGACAATGAGCAGTTCTTC. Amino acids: CSARDRLAGFDNEQFF.

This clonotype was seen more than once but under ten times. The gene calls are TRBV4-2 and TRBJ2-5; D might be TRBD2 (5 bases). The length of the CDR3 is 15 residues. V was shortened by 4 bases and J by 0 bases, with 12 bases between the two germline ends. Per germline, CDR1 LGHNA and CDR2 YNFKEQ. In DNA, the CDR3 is TGTGCCAGCAGCCGAGCTGACGGGAACCAAGAGACCCAGTACTTC. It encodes CASSRADGNQETQYF.

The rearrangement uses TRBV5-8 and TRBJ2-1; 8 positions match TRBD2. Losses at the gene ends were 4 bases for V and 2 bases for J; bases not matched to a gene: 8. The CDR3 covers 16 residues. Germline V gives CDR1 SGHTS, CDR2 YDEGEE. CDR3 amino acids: CASSTGVAGTYNEQFF. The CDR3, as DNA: TGTGCCAGCAGCACCGGGGTAGCGGGGACCTACAATGAGCAGTTCTTC.